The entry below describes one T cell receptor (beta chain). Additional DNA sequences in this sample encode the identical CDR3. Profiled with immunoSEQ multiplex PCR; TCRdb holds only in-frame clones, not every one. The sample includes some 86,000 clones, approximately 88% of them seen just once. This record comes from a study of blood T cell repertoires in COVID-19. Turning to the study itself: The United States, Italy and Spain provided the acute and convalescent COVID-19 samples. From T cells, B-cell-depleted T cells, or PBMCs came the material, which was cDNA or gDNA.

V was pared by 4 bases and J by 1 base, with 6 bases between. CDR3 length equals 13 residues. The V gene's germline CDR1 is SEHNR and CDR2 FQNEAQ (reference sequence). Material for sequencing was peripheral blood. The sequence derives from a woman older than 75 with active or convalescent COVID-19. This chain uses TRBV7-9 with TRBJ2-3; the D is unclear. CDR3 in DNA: TGTGCCAGCAGCTCCCCCGGCACAGATACGCAGTATTTT. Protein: CASSSPGTDTQYF. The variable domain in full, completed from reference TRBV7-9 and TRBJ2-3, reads DTGVSQNPRHKITKRGQNVTFRCDPISEHNRLYWYRQTLGQGPEFLTYFQNEAQLEKSRLLSDRFSAERPKGSFSTLEIQRTEQGDSAMYLCASSSPGTDTQYFGPGTRLTVL.